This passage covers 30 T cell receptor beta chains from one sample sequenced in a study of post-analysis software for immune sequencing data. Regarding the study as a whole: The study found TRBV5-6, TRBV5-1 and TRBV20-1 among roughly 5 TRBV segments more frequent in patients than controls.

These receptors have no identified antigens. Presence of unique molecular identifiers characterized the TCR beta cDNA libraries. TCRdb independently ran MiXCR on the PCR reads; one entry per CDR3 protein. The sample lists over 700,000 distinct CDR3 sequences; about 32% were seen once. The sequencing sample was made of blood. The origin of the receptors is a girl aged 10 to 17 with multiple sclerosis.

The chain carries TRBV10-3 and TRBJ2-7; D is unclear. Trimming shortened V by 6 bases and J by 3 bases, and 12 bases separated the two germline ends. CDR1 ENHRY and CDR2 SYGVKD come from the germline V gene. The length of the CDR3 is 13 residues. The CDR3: CAISMRSGYEQYF. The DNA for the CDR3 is TGTGCCATCAGCATGAGGTCGGGCTACGAGCAGTACTTC.

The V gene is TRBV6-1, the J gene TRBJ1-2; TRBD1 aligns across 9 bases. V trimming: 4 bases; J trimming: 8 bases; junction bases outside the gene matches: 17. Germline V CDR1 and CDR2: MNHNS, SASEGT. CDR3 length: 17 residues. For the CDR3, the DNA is TGTGCCAGCAGTGGATCGGCCCCCGGGACAGGGAGTCGCGGCTACACCTTC. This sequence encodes CASSGSAPGTGSRGYTF.

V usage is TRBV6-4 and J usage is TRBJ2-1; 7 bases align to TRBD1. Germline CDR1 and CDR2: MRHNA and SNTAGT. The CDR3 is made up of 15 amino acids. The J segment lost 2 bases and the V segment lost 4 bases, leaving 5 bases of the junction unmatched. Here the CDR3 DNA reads TGTGCCAGCAGTGCCGACAGGGAAACCTACAATGAGCAGTTCTTC. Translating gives CASSADRETYNEQFF.

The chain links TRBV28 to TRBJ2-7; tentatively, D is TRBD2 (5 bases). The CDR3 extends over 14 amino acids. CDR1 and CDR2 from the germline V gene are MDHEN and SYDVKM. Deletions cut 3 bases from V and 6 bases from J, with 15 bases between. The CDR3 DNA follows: TGTGCCAGCAGTTTTTCCCCTAGCCAGTTCGAGCAGTACTTC. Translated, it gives CASSFSPSQFEQYF.

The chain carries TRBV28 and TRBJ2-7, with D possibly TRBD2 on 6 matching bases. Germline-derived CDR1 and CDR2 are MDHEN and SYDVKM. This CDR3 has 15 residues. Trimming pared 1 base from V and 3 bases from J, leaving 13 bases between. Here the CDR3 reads CASSLLGGRFYEQYF. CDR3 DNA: TGTGCCAGCAGTTTATTGGGGGGTAGGTTCTACGAGCAGTACTTC.

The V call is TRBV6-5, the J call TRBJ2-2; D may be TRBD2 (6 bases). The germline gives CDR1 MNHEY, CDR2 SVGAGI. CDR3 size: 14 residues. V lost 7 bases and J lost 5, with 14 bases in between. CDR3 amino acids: CASTTFRGTGELFF. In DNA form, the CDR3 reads TGTGCCAGCACAACCTTCCGGGGGACCGGGGAGCTGTTTTTT.

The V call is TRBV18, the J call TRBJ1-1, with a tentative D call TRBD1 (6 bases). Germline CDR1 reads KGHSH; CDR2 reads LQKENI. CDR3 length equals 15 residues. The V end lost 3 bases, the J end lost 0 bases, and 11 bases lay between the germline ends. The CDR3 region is CASSPYRDLNTEAFF. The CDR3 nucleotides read TGTGCCAGCTCACCGTACAGGGACTTGAACACTGAAGCTTTCTTT.

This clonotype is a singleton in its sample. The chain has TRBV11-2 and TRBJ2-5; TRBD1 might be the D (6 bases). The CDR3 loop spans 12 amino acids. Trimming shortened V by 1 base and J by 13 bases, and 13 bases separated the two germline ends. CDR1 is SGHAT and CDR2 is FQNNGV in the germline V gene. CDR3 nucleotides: TGTGCCAGCAGCTTAGCGACCGGGACACCGTACTTC. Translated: CASSLATGTPYF.

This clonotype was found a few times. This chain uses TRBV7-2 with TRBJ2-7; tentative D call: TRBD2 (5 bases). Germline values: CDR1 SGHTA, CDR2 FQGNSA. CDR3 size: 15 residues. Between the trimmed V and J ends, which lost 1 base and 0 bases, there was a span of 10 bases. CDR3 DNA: TGTGCCAGCAGCTTAGGGTGGGAGCCCTCCTACGAGCAGTACTTC. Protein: CASSLGWEPSYEQYF. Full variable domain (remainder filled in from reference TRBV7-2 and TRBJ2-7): GAGVSQSPSNKVTEKGKDVELRCDPISGHTALYWYRQSLGQGLEFLIYFQGNSAPDKSGLPSDRFSAERTGGSVSTLTIQRTQQEDSAVYLCASSLGWEPSYEQYFGPGTRLTVT.

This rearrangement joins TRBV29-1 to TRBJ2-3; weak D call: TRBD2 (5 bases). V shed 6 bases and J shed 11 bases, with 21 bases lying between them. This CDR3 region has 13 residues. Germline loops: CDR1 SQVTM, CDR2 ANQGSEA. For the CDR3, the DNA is TGCAGCGTCCAGCCCGTGGCGGGTTCTGTGCAGTATTTT. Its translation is CSVQPVAGSVQYF.

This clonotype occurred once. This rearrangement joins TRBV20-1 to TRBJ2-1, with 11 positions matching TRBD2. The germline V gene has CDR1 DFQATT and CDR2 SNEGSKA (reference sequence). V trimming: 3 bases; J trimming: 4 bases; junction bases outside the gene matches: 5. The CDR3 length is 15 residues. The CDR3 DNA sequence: TGCAGTGCTAGCAGACTAGCGGGGCCATACAATGAGCAGTTCTTC. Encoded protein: CSASRLAGPYNEQFF.

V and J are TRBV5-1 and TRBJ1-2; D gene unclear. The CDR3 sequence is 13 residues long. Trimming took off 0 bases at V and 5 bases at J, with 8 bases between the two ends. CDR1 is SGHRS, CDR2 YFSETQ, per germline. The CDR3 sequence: CASSLDYEYGYTF. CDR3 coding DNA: TGCGCCAGCAGCTTGGATTACGAGTATGGCTACACCTTC.

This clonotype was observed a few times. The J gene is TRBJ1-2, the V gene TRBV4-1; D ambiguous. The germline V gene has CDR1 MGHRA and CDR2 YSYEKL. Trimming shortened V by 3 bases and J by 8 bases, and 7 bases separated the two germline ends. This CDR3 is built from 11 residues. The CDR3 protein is CASSHGKGYTF. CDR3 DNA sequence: TGCGCCAGCAGCCATGGCAAAGGCTACACCTTC.

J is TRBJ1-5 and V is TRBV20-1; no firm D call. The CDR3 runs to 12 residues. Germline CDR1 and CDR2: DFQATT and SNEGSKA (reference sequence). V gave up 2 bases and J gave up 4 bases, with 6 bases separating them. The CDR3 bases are TGCAGTGCTAGACAGGTTAATCAGCCCCAGCATTTT. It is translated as CSARQVNQPQHF.

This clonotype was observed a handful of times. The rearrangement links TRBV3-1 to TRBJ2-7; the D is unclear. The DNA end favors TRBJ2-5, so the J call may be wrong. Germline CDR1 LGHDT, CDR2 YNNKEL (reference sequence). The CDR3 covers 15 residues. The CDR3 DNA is TGTGCCAGCAGCGAGAATAACGGGTCTTGGGAGACCCAGTACTTC. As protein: CASSENNGSWETQYF.

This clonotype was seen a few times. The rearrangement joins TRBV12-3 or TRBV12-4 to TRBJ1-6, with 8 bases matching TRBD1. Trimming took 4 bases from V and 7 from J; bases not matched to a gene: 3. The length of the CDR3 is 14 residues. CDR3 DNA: TGTGCCAGCAGTTCCAGGACAGGGAATTCACCCCTCCACTTT. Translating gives CASSSRTGNSPLHF.

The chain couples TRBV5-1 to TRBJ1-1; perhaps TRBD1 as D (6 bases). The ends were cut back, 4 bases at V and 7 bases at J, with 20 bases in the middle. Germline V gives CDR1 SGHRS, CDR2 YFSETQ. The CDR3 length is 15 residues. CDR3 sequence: CASSPLESGAGEAFF. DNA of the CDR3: TGCGCCAGCAGCCCCCTAGAATCAGGGGCGGGTGAAGCTTTCTTT.

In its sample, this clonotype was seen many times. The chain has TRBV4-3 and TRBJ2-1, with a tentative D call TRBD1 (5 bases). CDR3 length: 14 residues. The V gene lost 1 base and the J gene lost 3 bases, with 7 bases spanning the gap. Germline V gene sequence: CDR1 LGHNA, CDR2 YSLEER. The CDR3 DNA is TGCGCCAGCAGCCAAGCAGGGATCTACAATGAGCAGTTCTTC. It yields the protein CASSQAGIYNEQFF.

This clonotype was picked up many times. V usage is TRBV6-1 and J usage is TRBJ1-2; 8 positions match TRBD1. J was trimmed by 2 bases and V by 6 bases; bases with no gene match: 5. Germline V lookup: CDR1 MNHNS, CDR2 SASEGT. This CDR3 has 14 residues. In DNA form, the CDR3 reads TGTGCCAGCAGCTCCAGGACAGGGAACTATGGCTACACCTTC. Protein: CASSSRTGNYGYTF.

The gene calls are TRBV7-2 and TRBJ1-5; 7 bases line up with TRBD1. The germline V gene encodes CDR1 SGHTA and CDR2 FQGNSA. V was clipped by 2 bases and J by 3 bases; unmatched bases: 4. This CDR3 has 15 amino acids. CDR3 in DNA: TGTGCCAGCAGCTTAACAGGGGCAAACAATCAGCCCCAGCATTTT. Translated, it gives CASSLTGANNQPQHF.

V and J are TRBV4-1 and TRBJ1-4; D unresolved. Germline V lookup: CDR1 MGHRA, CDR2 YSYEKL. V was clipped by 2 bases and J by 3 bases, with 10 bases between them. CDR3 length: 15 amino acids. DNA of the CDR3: TGCGCCAGCAGCCAATTCATCGGGGCTAATGAAAAACTGTTTTTT. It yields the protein CASSQFIGANEKLFF.

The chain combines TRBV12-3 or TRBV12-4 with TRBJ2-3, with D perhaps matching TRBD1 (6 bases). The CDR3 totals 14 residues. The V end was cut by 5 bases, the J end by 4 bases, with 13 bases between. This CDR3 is CASSQQGHPDTQYF. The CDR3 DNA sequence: TGTGCCAGCAGTCAACAGGGCCACCCAGATACGCAGTATTTT.

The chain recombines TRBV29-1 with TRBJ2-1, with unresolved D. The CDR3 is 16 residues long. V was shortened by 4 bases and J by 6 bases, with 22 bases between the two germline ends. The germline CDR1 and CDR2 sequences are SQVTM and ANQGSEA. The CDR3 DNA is TGCAGCGTTGTACTATCTCTCAGCCCCTTCTCCAATGAGCAGTTCTTC. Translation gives CSVVLSLSPFSNEQFF.

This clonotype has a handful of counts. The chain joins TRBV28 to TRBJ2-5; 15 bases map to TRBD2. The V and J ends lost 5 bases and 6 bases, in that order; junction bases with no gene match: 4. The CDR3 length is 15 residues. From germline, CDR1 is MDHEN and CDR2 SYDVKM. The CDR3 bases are TGTGCCAGCAGTAGGACTAGCGGGAGGGGACAGACCCAGTACTTC. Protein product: CASSRTSGRGQTQYF.

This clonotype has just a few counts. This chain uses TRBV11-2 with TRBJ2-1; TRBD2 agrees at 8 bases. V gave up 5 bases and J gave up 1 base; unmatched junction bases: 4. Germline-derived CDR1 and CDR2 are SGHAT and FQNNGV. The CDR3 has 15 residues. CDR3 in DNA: TGTGCCAGCAGCGATCCGGGAGGGTCCTACAATGAGCAGTTCTTC. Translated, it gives CASSDPGGSYNEQFF.

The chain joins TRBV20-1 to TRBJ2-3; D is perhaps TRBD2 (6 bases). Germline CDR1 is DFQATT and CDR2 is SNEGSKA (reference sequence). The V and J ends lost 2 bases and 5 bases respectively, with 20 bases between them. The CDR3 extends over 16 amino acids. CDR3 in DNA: TGCAGTGCTAGACCGCCGGCTAGCGCGCGGGGAGATACGCAGTATTTT. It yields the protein CSARPPASARGDTQYF.

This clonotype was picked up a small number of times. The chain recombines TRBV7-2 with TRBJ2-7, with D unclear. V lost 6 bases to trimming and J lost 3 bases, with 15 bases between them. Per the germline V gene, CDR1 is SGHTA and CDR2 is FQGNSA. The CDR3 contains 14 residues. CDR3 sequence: CASRSEIGNYEQYF. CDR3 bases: TGTGCCAGCAGGTCAGAAATAGGAAACTACGAGCAGTACTTC.

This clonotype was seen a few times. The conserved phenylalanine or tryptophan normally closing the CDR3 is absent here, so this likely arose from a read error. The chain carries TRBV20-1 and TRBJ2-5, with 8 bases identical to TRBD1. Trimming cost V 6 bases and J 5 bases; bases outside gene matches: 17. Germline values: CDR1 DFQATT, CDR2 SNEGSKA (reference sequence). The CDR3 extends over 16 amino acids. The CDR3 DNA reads TGCAGTGCCCTGAGGGGGCGACAGGGGAGCCAGGAGACCCAGTACATC. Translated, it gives CSALRGRQGSQETQYI.

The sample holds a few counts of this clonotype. The CDR3 nucleotides read TGTGCCACCAGTGGGGCGCCAGCCTACTACGAGCAGTACTTC. It codes for CATSGAPAYYEQYF. V gene TRBV24-1 combines with J gene TRBJ2-7; D gene ambiguous. Trimming pared 5 bases from V and 3 bases from J, leaving 13 bases between. Germline CDR1 and CDR2: KGHDR and SFDVKD. The CDR3 covers 14 residues.

The DNA for the CDR3 is TGTGCCAGCAGCTCTCAAGCGGGGAGCGCCTACAATGAGCAGTTCTTC. It specifies CASSSQAGSAYNEQFF. This chain joins TRBV7-2 and TRBJ2-1, with 7 nucleotides matching TRBD2. This CDR3 has 16 amino acids. Germline CDR1 reads SGHTA; CDR2 reads FQGNSA. The J segment lost 2 bases and the V segment lost 4 bases, leaving 8 bases of the junction unmatched.